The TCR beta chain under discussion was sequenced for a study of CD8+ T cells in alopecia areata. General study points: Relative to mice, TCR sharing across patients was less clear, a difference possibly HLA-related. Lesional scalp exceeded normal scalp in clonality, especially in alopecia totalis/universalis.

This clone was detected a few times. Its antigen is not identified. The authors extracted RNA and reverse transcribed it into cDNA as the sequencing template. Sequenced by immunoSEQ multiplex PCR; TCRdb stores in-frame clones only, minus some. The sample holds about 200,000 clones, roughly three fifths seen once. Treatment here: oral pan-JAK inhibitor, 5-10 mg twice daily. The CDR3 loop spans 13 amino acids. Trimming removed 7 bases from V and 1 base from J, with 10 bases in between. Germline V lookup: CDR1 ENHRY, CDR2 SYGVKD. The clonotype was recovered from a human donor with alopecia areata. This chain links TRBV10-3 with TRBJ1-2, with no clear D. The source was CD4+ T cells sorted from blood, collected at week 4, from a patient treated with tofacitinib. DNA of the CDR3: TGTGCCATCACCCCGACCGGTAACTATGGCTACACCTTC. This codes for CAITPTGNYGYTF.